A single sample gave rise to the 21 T cell receptor beta chains below, sequenced in a study of graft-versus-host responses after intestinal transplantation. No antigens are known for them. TCRdb's copy holds only in-frame clones and misses some; the assay was immunoSEQ multiplex PCR. The repertoire includes more than 80,000 clones, about 87% of them detected once, and around 0.3% sits in the top ten. The input for sequencing was unstimulated CD4+ T cells sorted from spleen or lymph node cells, taken before transplant. These receptors all come from a human donor who was the organ donor for an intestinal transplant.

This sequence joins TRBV7-9 and TRBJ2-7, with 13 positions matching TRBD2. V dropped 5 bases and J dropped 6; count of bases not matched to a gene: 7. The CDR3 contains 15 residues. The V gene's germline CDR1 is SEHNR and CDR2 FQNEAQ (reference sequence). CDR3 sequence: CASSRPRLAGGEQYF. The CDR3 nucleotides are TGTGCCAGCAGCCGACCTCGACTAGCGGGGGGCGAGCAGTACTTC.

The CDR3 region has the DNA TGCGCCAGCAGCTTGAGCAGCACACAGCTCTACGAGCAGTACTTC. Amino acid sequence: CASSLSSTQLYEQYF. The chain links TRBV5-1 to TRBJ2-7; D ambiguous. Per the germline V gene, CDR1 is SGHRS and CDR2 is YFSETQ. The CDR3 spans 15 residues. Trimming shortened V by 1 base and J by 3 bases, and 14 bases separated the two germline ends.

This rearrangement joins TRBV18 to TRBJ2-7; a weak D match, TRBD2 (7 bases). Germline CDR1 reads KGHSH; CDR2 reads LQKENI. CDR3 length equals 15 residues. Trimming stripped 1 base from V and 0 bases from J, with 10 bases between. The CDR3 is CASSPRGGHSYEQYF. The CDR3 coding sequence is TGTGCCAGCTCACCACGGGGGGGACACTCCTACGAGCAGTACTTC.

CDR3 residues: CASLSGGSTDTQYF. The CDR3 DNA follows: TGTGCCAGCCTTAGCGGGGGAAGCACAGATACGCAGTATTTT. The chain employs TRBV2 and TRBJ2-3, with 9 bases identical to TRBD2. The V segment lost 8 bases and the J segment 0 bases; nucleotides outside the gene matches: 3. Germline assignment: CDR1 SNHLY and CDR2 FYNNEI. The CDR3 covers 14 residues.

The chain is built from TRBV27 and TRBJ1-2; TRBD1 is a possible D gene (6 bases). This CDR3 contains 15 residues. Germline CDR1 MNHEY, CDR2 SMNVEV (reference sequence). The germline V and J ends were trimmed by 2 bases and 8 bases, with 18 bases remaining between them. CDR3 nucleotides: TGTGCCAGCAGTTTAGTGTTAGGACAGCCCAGAGGCTACACCTTC. Protein sequence: CASSLVLGQPRGYTF.

The gene calls are TRBV7-3 and TRBJ2-1, with 8 bases fitting TRBD1. V was clipped by 2 bases and J by 8 bases; unmatched bases: 2. Germline V gene sequence: CDR1 SGHTA, CDR2 FQGTGA. CDR3 length: 13 residues. CDR3 in DNA: TGTGCCAGCAGCTTAGCAGGGGGCGATGAGCAGTTCTTC. It specifies CASSLAGGDEQFF. Full variable domain (missing parts from reference TRBV7-3 and TRBJ2-1): GAGVSQTPSNKVTEKGKYVELRCDPISGHTALYWYRQSLGQGPEFLIYFQGTGAADDSGLPNDRFFAVRPEGSVSTLKIQRTERGDSAVYLCASSLAGGDEQFFGPGTRLTVL.

The V call is TRBV2, the J call TRBJ1-4, with a possible D match to TRBD1 (6 bases). In germline, CDR1 is SNHLY, CDR2 FYNNEI. Trimming stripped 4 bases from V and 6 bases from J, with 12 bases between. CDR3 length: 14 amino acids. CDR3 sequence reads: CASSGRHRDEKLFF. In nucleotides, the CDR3 is TGTGCCAGCAGTGGGCGACACAGGGATGAAAAACTGTTTTTT.

V is TRBV28 and J is TRBJ2-2, with D perhaps TRBD1 (7 bases). The ends were cut back, 8 bases at V and 3 bases at J, with 10 bases in the middle. Germline V gene data show CDR1 as MDHEN and CDR2 as SYDVKM. This CDR3 has 13 residues. The CDR3 reads CASLRGDTGELFF. CDR3 DNA sequence: TGTGCCAGCCTCAGGGGGGACACCGGGGAGCTGTTTTTT.

This clone showed up just once. This chain connects TRBV6-5 to TRBJ1-4; TRBD1 matches at 8 bases. Germline CDR1 and CDR2: MNHEY and SVGAGI. V trimming: 6 bases; J trimming: 7 bases; junction bases outside the gene matches: 7. CDR3 length equals 14 residues. CDR3 sequence (DNA): TGTGCCAGCAGCTCCAGGGGGCGCGGTGAAAAACTGTTTTTT. Its protein is CASSSRGRGEKLFF.

The chain employs TRBV4-1 and TRBJ1-1, with a weak D call TRBD1 (6 bases). The CDR3 runs to 13 residues. Germline-derived CDR1 and CDR2 are MGHRA and YSYEKL. Trimming pared 0 bases from V and 4 bases from J, leaving 6 bases between. The CDR3: CASSQDRGTEAFF. DNA of the CDR3: TGCGCCAGCAGCCAAGACAGGGGCACTGAAGCTTTCTTT.

The rearrangement links TRBV7-2 to TRBJ1-5; 8 positions match TRBD1. The J segment lost 5 bases and the V segment lost 4 bases, leaving 7 bases of the junction unmatched. CDR1 is SGHTA, CDR2 FQGNSA, per germline. This CDR3 has 15 amino acids. CDR3 DNA sequence: TGTGCCAGCAGCTCCGGGGACAGGCCATATCAGCCCCAGCATTTT. Its translation: CASSSGDRPYQPQHF.

The chain uses TRBV5-4 and TRBJ2-7; TRBD1 aligns across 7 bases. The CDR3 runs 14 residues. Per the germline V gene, CDR1 is SGHNT and CDR2 is YYREEE (reference sequence). Trimming removed 0 bases from V and 2 bases from J; junction bases left unmatched: 2. This CDR3 is CASSLEQGAYEQYF. CDR3 nucleotide sequence: TGTGCCAGCAGCTTGGAGCAGGGGGCCTACGAGCAGTACTTC.

This sequence joins TRBV20-1 and TRBJ1-2; D ambiguous. V lost 7 bases and J 4 bases, leaving 10 bases between the germline ends. This CDR3 region has 11 residues. From germline, CDR1 is DFQATT and CDR2 SNEGSKA (reference sequence). As DNA, the CDR3 is TGCAGTGTCAGATCCCTCTATGGCTACACCTTC. Its protein product is CSVRSLYGYTF.

This chain uses TRBV4-1 with TRBJ1-2, with D possibly being TRBD1 (6 bases). Trimming shortened V by 3 bases and J by 7 bases, and 15 bases separated the two germline ends. The CDR3 has 14 residues. Germline V lookup: CDR1 MGHRA, CDR2 YSYEKL. CDR3: CASSQPGGGRGYTF. In DNA form, the CDR3 reads TGCGCCAGCAGCCAGCCGGGCGGGGGGCGTGGCTACACCTTC.

In its sample, this clone was seen a few times. The rearrangement uses TRBV11-2 and TRBJ2-1; 12 nucleotides align to TRBD2. Unmatched junction bases numbered 5, after V lost 5 bases and J lost 9 bases. The germline CDR1 and CDR2 sequences are SGHAT and FQNNGV. CDR3 size: 14 residues. CDR3 sequence: CASSPTSGGSEQFF. DNA of the CDR3: TGTGCCAGCAGCCCCACTAGCGGGGGGTCTGAGCAGTTCTTC. Looking up the rest from reference TRBV11-2 and TRBJ2-1 gives the full variable domain: EAGVAQSPRYKIIEKRQSVAFWCNPISGHATLYWYQQILGQGPKLLIQFQNNGVVDDSQLPKDRFSAERLKGVDSTLKIQPAKLEDSAVYLCASSPTSGGSEQFFGPGTRLTVL.

The chain is built from TRBV15 and TRBJ2-2; 9 positions agree with TRBD1. The CDR3 runs to 17 residues. Germline V CDR1 and CDR2: LNHNV, YYDKDF (reference sequence). The V gene end was trimmed by 5 bases and the J gene end by 6 bases; junction bases not matched to a gene: 13. The CDR3 loop is CATSLQLPGTGPGELFF. The CDR3 DNA reads TGTGCCACCAGCCTACAATTGCCGGGGACAGGGCCCGGGGAGCTGTTTTTT.

V gene TRBV7-3 combines with J gene TRBJ2-1; 7 nucleotides align to TRBD1. Germline CDR1 reads SGHTA; CDR2 reads FQGTGA. The CDR3 has 16 residues. V was pared by 4 bases and J by 4 bases, with 10 bases of the junction left unmatched. The CDR3 region has the DNA TGTGCCAGCAGCTCCGCAACAGGGACAGCTTACAATGAGCAGTTCTTC. Translated: CASSSATGTAYNEQFF.

The chain links TRBV7-2 to TRBJ2-3; perhaps TRBD2 as D (6 bases). Germline V CDR1 and CDR2: SGHTA, FQGNSA. The CDR3 is 14 residues long. The V end lost 5 bases, the J end lost 6 bases, and 15 bases lay between the germline ends. The CDR3 DNA is TGTGCCAGCAGCACCCGGGACTTCACGGATACGCAGTATTTT. Its protein product is CASSTRDFTDTQYF.

The DNA of the CDR3 is TGTGCCAGCAGCTTAACCGGGACAGCAACGAGCCGAGTATATTTT. Protein product: CASSLTGTATSRVYF. This chain joins TRBV7-8 and TRBJ1-3; TRBD1 aligns across 7 bases. Germline lookup yields CDR1 SGHVS and CDR2 FQNEAQ. This CDR3 is 15 amino acids long. After removal of 2 bases from V and 14 bases from J, the junction contained 15 bases not matched to a gene.

The chain recombines TRBV2 with TRBJ2-3, with TRBD2 matching over 8 bases. The V gene end was trimmed by 3 bases and the J gene end by 4 bases; junction bases not matched to a gene: 0. CDR1 SNHLY and CDR2 FYNNEI come from the germline V gene. The CDR3 consists of 13 residues. The CDR3 loop is CASSEREADTQYF. The CDR3 nucleotides are TGTGCCAGCAGTGAGCGGGAGGCAGATACGCAGTATTTT. The full variable domain, in which reference TRBV2 and TRBJ2-3 provide the parts outside the CDR3, is EPEVTQTPSHQVTQMGQEVILRCVPISNHLYFYWYRQILGQKVEFLVSFYNNEISEKSEIFDDQFSVERPDGSNFTLKIRSTKLEDSAMYFCASSEREADTQYFGPGTRLTVL.

The chain carries TRBV19 and TRBJ2-7, with D maybe TRBD1 (6 bases). The V and J ends lost 3 bases and 6 bases respectively, with 12 bases between them. The CDR3 covers 13 residues. CDR1 is LNHDA and CDR2 is SQIVND in the germline V gene (reference sequence). DNA for the CDR3: TGTGCCAGTAGTATTGGGGGCCAATTCGAGCAGTACTTC. Its translation: CASSIGGQFEQYF.